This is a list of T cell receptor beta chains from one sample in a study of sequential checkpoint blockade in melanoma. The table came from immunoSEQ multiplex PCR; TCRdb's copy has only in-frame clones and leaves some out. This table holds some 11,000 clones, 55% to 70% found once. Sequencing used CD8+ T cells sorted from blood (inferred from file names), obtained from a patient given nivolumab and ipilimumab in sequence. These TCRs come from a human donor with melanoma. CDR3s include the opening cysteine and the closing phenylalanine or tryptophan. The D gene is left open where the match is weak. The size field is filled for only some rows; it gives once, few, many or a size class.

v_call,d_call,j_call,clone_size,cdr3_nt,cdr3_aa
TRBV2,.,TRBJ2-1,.,TGTGCCAGCAGTGAAGTGGCGGGAAGAGGGTACAATGAGCAGTTCTTC,CASSEVAGRGYNEQFF
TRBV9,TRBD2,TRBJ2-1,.,TGTGCCAGCAGCGTAGAAACGGGGGGGTACAATGAGCAGTTCTTC,CASSVETGGYNEQFF
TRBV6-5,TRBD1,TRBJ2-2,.,TGTGCCGTGGGAGACAGGGGGAACACCGGGGAGCTGTTTTTT,CAVGDRGNTGELFF
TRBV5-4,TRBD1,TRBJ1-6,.,TGTGCCAGCAGTCGGGACAGGGATTCACCCCTCCACTTT,CASSRDRDSPLHF
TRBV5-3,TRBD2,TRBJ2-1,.,TGTGCCGGGGGGACTAGCGGGAGTCCCCCCTACAATGAGCAGTTCTTC,CAGGTSGSPPYNEQFF
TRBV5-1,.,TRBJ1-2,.,TGCGCCAGCAGGCTGGCCTCTAACTATGGCTACACCTTC,CASRLASNYGYTF
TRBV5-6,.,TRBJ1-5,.,TGTGCCAGCAGCTTGAATTTCGGGGTATTCAATCAGCCCCAGCATTTT,CASSLNFGVFNQPQHF
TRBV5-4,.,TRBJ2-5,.,TGTGCCAGCAGCTTAGGCCTGGCGGGGCAAGAGACCCAGTACTTC,CASSLGLAGQETQYF
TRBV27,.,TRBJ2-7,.,TGTGCCAGCAGTGCAGGACTTTCCTACGAGCAGTACTTC,CASSAGLSYEQYF
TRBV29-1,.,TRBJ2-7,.,TGCAGCGTTGAAGGGCAGGGTGGGGCCTACGAGCAGTACTTC,CSVEGQGGAYEQYF
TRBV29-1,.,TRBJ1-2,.,TGCAGCGTGGAGGGTCCTTACTACGATAACTATGGCTACACCTTC,CSVEGPYYDNYGYTF
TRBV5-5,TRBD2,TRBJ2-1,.,TGCGCCAGCAGCCAAGCTACGGGGGGAACCTACAATGAGCAGTTCTTC,CASSQATGGTYNEQFF
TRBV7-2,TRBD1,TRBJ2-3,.,TGTGCCAGCAGCTTAGATGAACAGGGGGGATACTTCACAGATACGCAGTATTTT,CASSLDEQGGYFTDTQYF
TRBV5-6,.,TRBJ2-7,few,TGTGCCAGCAGCTTGGAATTGGGCAGGGGACCCTACGAGCAGTACTTC,CASSLELGRGPYEQYF
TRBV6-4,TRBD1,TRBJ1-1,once,TGTGCCAGCAGTGAAAGAGGAACAGGGGCAAAGGCTGAAGCTTTCTTT,CASSERGTGAKAEAFF
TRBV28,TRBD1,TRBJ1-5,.,TGTGCCAGCAGCCTACAGGGGGCTGGTCAGCCCCAGCATTTT,CASSLQGAGQPQHF
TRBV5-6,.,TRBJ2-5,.,TGTGCCAGCAGCTGGCGGCGGCGGCAAGAGACCCAGTACTTC,CASSWRRRQETQYF
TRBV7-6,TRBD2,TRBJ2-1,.,TGTGCCAGCAGCCCCGTGGGTAGCGGGAGGCCCGTTTACAATGAGCAGTTCTTC,CASSPVGSGRPVYNEQFF
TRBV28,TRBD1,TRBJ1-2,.,TGTGCCAGCAGTTTAAGTCGGGACAGGGAAGGCTACACCTTC,CASSLSRDREGYTF
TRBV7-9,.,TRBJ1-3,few,TGTGCCCAGGGGAACACTGGAAACACCATATATTTT,CAQGNTGNTIYF
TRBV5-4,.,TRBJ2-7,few,TGTGCCAGCAGCTTCGCCTCGGGGGAAACCTACGAGCAGTACTTC,CASSFASGETYEQYF
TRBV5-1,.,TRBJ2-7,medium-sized,TGCGCCAGCAGCTTGGTCGGGACTGAAGACTACGAGCAGTACTTC,CASSLVGTEDYEQYF
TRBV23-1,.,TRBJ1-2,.,TGCGCCAGCAGTCATCCCTCCGCGGAGCGGGGCTACACCTTC,CASSHPSAERGYTF
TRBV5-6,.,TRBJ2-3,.,TGTGCCAGCAGCTGGACAGCTACAGATACGCAGTATTTT,CASSWTATDTQYF
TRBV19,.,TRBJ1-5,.,TGTGCCAGTAGCCAGACAGGAAATCAGCCCCAGCATTTT,CASSQTGNQPQHF
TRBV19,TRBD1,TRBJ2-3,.,TGTGCCAGTAGTCCGGACAGGGGAATTAGCACAGATACGCAGTATTTT,CASSPDRGISTDTQYF
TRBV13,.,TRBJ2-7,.,TGTGCCAGCAGCTTAGGCAGGGTTTGGTACGAGCAGTACTTC,CASSLGRVWYEQYF
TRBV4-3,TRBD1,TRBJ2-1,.,TGCGCCAGCAGCCCACGATCGGGACAGGGGGGAAATGAGCAGTTCTTC,CASSPRSGQGGNEQFF
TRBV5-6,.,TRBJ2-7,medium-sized,TGTGCCAGCAGCTTAGTTGGGAGCTCCTACGAGCAGTACTTC,CASSLVGSSYEQYF